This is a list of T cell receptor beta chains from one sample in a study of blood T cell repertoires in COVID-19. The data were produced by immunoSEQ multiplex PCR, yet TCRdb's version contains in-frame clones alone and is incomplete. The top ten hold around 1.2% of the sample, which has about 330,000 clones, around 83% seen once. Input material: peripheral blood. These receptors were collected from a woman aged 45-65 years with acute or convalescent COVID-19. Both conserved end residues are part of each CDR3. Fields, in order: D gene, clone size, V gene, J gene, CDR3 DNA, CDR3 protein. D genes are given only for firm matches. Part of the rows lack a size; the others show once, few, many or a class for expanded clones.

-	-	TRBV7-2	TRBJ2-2	TGTGCCAGCAGCTTAGTGGGAGCGGGTTGGACCGGGGAGCTGTTTTTT	CASSLVGAGWTGELFF
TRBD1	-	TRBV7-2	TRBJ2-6	TGTGCCAGCAGGTCCGGGACAGGGGACGGGGCCAACGTCCTGACTTTC	CASRSGTGDGANVLTF
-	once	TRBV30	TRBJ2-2	TGTGCCTGGAGTCGGGGGTCCGGGGAGCTGTTTTTT	CAWSRGSGELFF
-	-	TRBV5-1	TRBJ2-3	TGCGCCAGCAGCCCAACAGGGTATAGCACAGATACGCAGTATTTT	CASSPTGYSTDTQYF
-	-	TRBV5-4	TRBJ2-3	TGTGCCAGCAGCTTGCTAACGGCAGGGGGCACAGATACGCAGTATTTT	CASSLLTAGGTDTQYF
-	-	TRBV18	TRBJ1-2	TGTGCCAGCTCACCCATCGGGACATGGGGCTACACCTTC	CASSPIGTWGYTF
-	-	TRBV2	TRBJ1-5	TGTGCCAGCATGGGAGAGCAATATAGCAATCAGCCCCAGCATTTT	CASMGEQYSNQPQHF
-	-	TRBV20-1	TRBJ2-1	TGCAGTGCTAGAGTACTTGATGAGCAGTTCTTC	CSARVLDEQFF
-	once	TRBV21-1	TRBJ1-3	TGTGCCAGCAGCAATCGCCGGAGTAGCTCTGGAAACACCATATATTTT	CASSNRRSSSGNTIYF
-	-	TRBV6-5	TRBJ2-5	TGTGCCAGCAGTTACTCTGTCGGAGAAGAGACCCAGTACTTC	CASSYSVGEETQYF
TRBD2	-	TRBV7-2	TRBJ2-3	TGTGCCAGCAGCACCGGACTAGCGGGAAGCACAGATACGCAGTATTTT	CASSTGLAGSTDTQYF
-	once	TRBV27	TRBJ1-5	TGTGCCAGCAGTACAGGGCCCAATCAGCCCCAGCATTTT	CASSTGPNQPQHF
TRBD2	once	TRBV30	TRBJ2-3	TGTGCCGGGGCGGGAGGCCGAGATACGCAGTATTTT	CAGAGGRDTQYF
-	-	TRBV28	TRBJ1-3	TGTGCCAGCAGTTTTGCGGGGCTGACTGGAAACACCATATATTTT	CASSFAGLTGNTIYF
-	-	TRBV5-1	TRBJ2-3	TGCGCCAGCAGCGCCGCGGGCCAGGATACGCAGTATTTT	CASSAAGQDTQYF
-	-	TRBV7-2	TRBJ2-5	TGTGCCAGCAGCTTAGCCGCCAGGAAAGGAGAGACCCAGTACTTC	CASSLAARKGETQYF
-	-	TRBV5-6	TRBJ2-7	TGTGCCAGCAGCTTGGTAGTAGCGGACTACGAGCAGTACTTC	CASSLVVADYEQYF
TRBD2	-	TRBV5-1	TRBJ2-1	TGCGCCAGCACCCTCACAGGGACTAGTCCCCCAAATGAGCAGTTCTTC	CASTLTGTSPPNEQFF
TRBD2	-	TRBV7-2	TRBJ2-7	TGTGCCAGCAGCTTAGCGGGAGTAGCGGGTAGCTACGAGCAGTACTTC	CASSLAGVAGSYEQYF
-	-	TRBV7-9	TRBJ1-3	TGTGCCAGCATACCCACTTCTGGAAACACCATATATTTT	CASIPTSGNTIYF
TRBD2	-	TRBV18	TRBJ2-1	TGTGCCAGCTCACCAGCGGGGGGCCGCTCCTACAATGAGCAGTTCTTC	CASSPAGGRSYNEQFF
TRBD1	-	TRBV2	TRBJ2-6	TGTGCCAGCAGCCGGACAGGGGCCCGCTCTGGGGCCAACGTCCTGACTTTC	CASSRTGARSGANVLTF